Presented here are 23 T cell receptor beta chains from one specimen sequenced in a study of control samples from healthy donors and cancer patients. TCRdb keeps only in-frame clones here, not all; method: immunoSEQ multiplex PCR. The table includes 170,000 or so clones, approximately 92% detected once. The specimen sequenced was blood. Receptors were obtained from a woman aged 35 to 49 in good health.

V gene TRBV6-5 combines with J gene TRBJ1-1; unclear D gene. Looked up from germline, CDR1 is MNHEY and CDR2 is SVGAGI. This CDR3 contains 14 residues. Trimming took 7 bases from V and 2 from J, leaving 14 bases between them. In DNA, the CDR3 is TGTGCCAGCACTTCGAAGGGAGGAAACACTGAAGCTTTCTTT. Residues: CASTSKGGNTEAFF.

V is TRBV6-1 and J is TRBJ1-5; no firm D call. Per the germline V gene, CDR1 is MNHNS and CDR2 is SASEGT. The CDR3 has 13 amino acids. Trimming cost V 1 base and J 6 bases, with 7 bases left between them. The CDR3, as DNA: TGTGCCAGCAGTGAAGAGGACGCTCAGCCCCAGCATTTT. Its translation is CASSEEDAQPQHF.

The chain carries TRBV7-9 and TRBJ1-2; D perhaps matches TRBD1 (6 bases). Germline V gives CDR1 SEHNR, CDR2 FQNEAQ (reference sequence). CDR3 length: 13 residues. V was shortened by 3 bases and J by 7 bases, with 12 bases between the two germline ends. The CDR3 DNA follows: TGTGCCAGCAGCTTTGGTACAGGGAGTGGCTACACCTTC. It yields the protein CASSFGTGSGYTF. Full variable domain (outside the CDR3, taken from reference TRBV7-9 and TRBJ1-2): DTGVSQNPRHKITKRGQNVTFRCDPISEHNRLYWYRQTLGQGPEFLTYFQNEAQLEKSRLLSDRFSAERPKGSFSTLEIQRTEQGDSAMYLCASSFGTGSGYTFGSGTRLTVV.

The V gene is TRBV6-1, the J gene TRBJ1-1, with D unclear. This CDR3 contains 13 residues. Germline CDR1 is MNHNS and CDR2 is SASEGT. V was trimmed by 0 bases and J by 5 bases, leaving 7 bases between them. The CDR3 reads CASSEARATEAFF. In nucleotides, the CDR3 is TGTGCCAGCAGTGAAGCGCGGGCGACTGAAGCTTTCTTT.

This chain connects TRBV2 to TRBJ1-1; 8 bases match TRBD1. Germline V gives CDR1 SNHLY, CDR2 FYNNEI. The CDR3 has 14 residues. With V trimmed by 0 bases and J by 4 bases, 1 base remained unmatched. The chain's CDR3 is CASSEAQGVTEAFF. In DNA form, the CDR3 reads TGTGCCAGCAGTGAAGCACAGGGGGTCACTGAAGCTTTCTTT.

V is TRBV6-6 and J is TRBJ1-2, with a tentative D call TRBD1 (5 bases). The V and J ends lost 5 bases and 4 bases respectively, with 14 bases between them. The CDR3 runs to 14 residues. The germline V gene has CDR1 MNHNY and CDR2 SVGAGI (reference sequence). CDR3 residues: CASSQGNQGYGYTF. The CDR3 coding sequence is TGTGCCAGCAGTCAGGGTAATCAAGGCTATGGCTACACCTTC.

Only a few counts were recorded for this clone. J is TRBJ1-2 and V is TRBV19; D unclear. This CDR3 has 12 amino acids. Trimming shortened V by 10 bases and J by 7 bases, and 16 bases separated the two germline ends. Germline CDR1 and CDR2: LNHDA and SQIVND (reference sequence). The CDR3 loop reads CATSESLSGYTF. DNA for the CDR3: TGTGCCACCAGCGAGAGTTTATCTGGCTACACCTTC.

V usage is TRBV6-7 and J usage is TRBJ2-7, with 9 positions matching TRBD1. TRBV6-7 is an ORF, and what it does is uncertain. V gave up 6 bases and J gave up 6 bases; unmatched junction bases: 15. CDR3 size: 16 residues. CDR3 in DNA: TGTGCCAGCAGCTCATTCGGGGGACAGGGTTCTTGCGAGCAGTACTTC. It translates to CASSSFGGQGSCEQYF.

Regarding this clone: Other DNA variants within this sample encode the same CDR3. CDR3 in DNA: TGTGCCACCAGCAGAGATCTGGGAAATCAGCCCCAGCATTTT. Amino acid sequence: CATSRDLGNQPQHF. The rearrangement uses TRBV15 and TRBJ1-5, with no clear D. V lost 0 bases and J 4 bases, leaving 7 bases between the germline ends. This CDR3 has 14 amino acids. Germline V CDR1 and CDR2: LNHNV, YYDKDF (reference sequence).

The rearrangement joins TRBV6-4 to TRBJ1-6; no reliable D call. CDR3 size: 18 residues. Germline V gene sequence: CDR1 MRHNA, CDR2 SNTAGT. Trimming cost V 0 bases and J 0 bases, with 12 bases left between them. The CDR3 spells CASSDSSHVSSYNSPLHF. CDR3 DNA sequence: TGTGCCAGCAGTGACTCCAGTCACGTTAGCTCCTATAATTCACCCCTCCACTTT.

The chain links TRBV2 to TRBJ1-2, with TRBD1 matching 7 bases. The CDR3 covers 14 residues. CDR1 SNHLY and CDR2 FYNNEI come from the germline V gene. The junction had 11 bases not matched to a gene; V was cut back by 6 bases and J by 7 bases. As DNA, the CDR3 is TGTGCCAGCAGGAGAGACAGGGTTTTGGCTGGCTACACCTTC. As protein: CASRRDRVLAGYTF.

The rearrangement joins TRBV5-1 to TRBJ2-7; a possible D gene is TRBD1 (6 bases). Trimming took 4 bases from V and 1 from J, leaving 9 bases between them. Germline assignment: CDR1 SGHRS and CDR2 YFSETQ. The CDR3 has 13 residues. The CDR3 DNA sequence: TGCGCCAGCAGCCGGGACACTTCCTACGAGCAGTACTTC. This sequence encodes CASSRDTSYEQYF.

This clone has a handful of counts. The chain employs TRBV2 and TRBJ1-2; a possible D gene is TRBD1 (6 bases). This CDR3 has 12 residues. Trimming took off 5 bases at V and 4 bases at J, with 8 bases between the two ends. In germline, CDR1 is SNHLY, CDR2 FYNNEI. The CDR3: CASSPQGYGYTF. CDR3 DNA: TGTGCCAGCAGTCCACAGGGCTATGGCTACACCTTC.

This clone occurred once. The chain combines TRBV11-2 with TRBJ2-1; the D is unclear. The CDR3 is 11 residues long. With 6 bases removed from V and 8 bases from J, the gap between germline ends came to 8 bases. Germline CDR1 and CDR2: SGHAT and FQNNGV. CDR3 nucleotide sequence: TGTGCCAGCAGTGTTTGGGATGAGCAGTTCTTC. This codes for CASSVWDEQFF.

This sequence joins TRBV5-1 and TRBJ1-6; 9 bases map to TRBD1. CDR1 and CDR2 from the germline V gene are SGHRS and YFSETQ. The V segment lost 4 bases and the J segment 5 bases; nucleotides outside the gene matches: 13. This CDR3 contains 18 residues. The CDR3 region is CASSNRRIGTGNNSPLHF. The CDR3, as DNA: TGCGCCAGCAGCAACCGGAGGATAGGGACAGGGAATAATTCACCCCTCCACTTT.

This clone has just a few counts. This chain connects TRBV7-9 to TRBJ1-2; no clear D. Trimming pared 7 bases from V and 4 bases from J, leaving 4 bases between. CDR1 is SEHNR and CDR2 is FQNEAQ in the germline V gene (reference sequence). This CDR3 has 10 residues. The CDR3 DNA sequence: TGTGCCAGCACCCCCTATGGCTACACCTTC. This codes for CASTPYGYTF.

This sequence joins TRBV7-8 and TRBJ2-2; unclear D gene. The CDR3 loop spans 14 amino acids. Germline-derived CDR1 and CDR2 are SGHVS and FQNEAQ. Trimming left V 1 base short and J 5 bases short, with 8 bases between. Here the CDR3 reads CASSLVSRTGELFF. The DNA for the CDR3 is TGTGCCAGCAGCTTAGTTTCCCGAACCGGGGAGCTGTTTTTT.

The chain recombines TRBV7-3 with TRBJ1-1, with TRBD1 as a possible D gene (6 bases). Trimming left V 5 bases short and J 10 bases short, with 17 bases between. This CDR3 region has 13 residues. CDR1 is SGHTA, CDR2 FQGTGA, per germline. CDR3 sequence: CASSPGLGGSAFF. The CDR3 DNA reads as TGTGCCAGCAGCCCCGGGTTGGGGGGCTCAGCTTTCTTT.

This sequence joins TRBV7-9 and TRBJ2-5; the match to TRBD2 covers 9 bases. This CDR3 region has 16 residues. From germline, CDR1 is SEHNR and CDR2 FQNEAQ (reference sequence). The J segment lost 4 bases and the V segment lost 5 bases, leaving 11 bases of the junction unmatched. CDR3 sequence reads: CASSHGRGGSGETQYF. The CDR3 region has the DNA TGTGCCAGCAGCCACGGGCGGGGGGGCTCTGGAGAGACCCAGTACTTC.

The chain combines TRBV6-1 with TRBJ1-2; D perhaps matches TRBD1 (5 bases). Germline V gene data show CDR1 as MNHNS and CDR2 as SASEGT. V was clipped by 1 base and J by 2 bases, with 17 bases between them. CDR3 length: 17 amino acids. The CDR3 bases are TGTGCCAGCAGTGAAGGGAGGACCGGGTGGGGGAACTATGGCTACACCTTC. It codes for CASSEGRTGWGNYGYTF.

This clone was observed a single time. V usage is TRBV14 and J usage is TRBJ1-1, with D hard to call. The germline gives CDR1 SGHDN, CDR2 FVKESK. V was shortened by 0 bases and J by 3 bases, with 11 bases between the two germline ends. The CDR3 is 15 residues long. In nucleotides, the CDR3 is TGTGCCAGCAGCCAAGATTGGTCCGGGGACACTGAAGCTTTCTTT. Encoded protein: CASSQDWSGDTEAFF.

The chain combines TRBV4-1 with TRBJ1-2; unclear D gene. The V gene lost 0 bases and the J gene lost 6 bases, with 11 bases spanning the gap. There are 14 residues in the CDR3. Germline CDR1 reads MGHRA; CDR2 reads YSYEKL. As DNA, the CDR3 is TGCGCCAGCAGCCAAGAACCAGATTACGATGGCTACACCTTC. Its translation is CASSQEPDYDGYTF.

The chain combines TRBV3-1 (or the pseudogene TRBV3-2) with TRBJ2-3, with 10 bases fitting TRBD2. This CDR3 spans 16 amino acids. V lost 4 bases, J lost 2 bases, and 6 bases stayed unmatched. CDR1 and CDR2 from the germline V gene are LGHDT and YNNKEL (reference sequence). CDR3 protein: CASSRSAGGDTDTQYF. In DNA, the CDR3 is TGTGCCAGCAGCCGGTCAGCGGGGGGGGACACAGATACGCAGTATTTT.